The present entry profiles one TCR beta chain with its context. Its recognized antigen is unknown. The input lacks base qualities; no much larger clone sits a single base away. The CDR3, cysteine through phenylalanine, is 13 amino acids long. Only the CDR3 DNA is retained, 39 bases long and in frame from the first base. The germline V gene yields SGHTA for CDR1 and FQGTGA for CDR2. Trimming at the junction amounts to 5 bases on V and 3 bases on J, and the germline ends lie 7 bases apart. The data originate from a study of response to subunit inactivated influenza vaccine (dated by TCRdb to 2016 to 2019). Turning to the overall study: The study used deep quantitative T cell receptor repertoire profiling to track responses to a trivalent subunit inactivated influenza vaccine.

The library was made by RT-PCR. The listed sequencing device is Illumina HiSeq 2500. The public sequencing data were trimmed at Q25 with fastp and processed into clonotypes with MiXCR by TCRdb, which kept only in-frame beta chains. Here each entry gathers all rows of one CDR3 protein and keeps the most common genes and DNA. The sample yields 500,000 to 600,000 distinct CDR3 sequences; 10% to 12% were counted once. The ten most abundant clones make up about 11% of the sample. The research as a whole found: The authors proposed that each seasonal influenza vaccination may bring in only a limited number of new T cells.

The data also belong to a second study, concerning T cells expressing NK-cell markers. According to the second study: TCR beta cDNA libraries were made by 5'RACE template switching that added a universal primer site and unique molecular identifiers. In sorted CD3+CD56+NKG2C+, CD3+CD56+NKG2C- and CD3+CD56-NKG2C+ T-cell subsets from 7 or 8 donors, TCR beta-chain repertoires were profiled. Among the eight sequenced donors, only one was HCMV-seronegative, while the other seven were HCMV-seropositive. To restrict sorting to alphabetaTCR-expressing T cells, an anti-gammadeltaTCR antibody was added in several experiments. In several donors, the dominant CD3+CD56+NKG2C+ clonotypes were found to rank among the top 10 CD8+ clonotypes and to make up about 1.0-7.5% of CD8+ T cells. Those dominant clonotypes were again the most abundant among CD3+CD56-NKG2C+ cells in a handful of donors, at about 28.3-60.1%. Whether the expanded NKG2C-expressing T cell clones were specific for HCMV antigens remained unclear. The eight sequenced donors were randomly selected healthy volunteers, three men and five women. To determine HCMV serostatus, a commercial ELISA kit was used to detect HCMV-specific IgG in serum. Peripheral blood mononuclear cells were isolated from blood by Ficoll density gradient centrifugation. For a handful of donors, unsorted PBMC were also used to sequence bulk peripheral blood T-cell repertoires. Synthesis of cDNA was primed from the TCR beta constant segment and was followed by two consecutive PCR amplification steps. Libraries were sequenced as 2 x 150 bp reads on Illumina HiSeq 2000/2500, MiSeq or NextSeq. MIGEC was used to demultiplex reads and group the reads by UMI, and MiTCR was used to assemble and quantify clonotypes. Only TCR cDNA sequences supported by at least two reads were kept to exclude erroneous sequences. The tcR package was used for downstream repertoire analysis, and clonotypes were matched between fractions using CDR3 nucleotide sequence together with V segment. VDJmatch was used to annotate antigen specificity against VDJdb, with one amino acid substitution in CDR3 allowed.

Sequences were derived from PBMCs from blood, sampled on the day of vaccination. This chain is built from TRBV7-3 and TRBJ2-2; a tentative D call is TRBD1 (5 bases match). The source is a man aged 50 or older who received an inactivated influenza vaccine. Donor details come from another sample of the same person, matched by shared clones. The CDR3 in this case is CASSLQDTGELFF. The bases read TGTGCCAGCAGCCTACAGGACACCGGGGAGCTGTTTTTT.